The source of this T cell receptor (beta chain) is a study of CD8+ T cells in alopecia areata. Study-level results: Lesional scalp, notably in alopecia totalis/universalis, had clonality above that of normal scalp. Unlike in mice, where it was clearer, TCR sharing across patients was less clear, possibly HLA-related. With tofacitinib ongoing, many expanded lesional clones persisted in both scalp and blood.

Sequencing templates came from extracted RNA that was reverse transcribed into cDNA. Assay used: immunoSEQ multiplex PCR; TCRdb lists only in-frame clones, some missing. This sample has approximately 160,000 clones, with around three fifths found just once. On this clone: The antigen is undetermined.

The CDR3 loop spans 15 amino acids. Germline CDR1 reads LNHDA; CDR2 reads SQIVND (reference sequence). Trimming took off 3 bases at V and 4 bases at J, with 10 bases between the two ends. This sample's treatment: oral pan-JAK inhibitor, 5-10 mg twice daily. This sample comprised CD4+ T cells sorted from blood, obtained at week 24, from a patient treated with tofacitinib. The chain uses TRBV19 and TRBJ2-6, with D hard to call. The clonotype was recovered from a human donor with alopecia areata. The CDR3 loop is CASSIILPGANVLTF. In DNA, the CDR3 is TGTGCCAGTAGTATCATTCTGCCCGGGGCCAACGTCCTGACTTTC.